This TCR beta chain originates from a study of spatial heterogeneity in lung cancer. The study's findings and limits: One measure, the expanded intratumoral alpha and beta TCR count, tracked tumor mutation counts.

Time point defined: sample taken at primary tumor resection. No cell sorting; template was whole RNA from tumor, lung tissue or PBMC. By sample fraction, this clonotype is medium-sized. What it binds is not known. MiXCR was run by TCRdb on the 5' RACE reads, yielding one entry per CDR3 protein. The sample holds approximately 10,000 distinct CDR3 sequences, 5.5% to 7.5% seen once. Germline V gene sequence: CDR1 LGHDT, CDR2 YNNKEL (reference sequence). The CDR3 spans 15 residues. V was pared by 2 bases and J by 2 bases, with 5 bases of the junction left unmatched. The chain uses TRBV3-1 and TRBJ1-1, with 7 bases lining up with TRBD1. The source was lung tumor tissue, collected at surgery. The receptor was derived from a female donor with early-stage non-small cell lung cancer. The CDR3, as DNA: TGTGCCAGCAGCCAACATACAGGGGCAAACACTGAAGCTTTCTTT. Its translation is CASSQHTGANTEAFF.